The 32 T cell receptor beta chains reported below all come from one sample, sequenced in a study of T-cell reconstitution after alpha-beta-depleted transplantation in children. Unique molecular identifiers were used in preparing the TCRbeta library. MiXCR, run by TCRdb on the PCR reads, gives a single entry per CDR3 protein. Of more than 100,000 distinct CDR3 sequences detected, more than 20% appear once; the ten largest clones hold 10%. Specimen: PBMCs, mostly from graft donor cells, collected 180 days after TCRalphabeta/CD19-depleted stem cell transplant. Receptors were obtained from a male patient aged 2 to 9 who had a stem cell transplant for chronic granulomatous disease, so the T cells may come from the graft donor.

This clonotype was recorded at least ten times. This sequence joins TRBV3-1 and TRBJ2-2; 8 positions match TRBD1. CDR1 is LGHDT, CDR2 YNNKEL, per germline (reference sequence). This CDR3 region has 15 residues. After removal of 4 bases from V and 5 bases from J, the junction contained 6 bases not matched to a gene. CDR3: CASSPGDRRTGELFF. DNA of the CDR3: TGTGCCAGCAGCCCGGGGGACAGGCGAACCGGGGAGCTGTTTTTT. The full variable domain, rest sourced from reference TRBV3-1 and TRBJ2-2, is DTAVSQTPKYLVTQMGNDKSIKCEQNLGHDTMYWYKQDSKKFLKIMFSYNNKELIINETVPNRFSPKSPDKAHLNLHINSLELGDSAVYFCASSPGDRRTGELFFGEGSRLTVL.

This chain joins TRBV6-6 and TRBJ1-6; no clear D gene. Looked up from germline, CDR1 is MNHNY and CDR2 is SVGAGI (reference sequence). The CDR3 has 13 amino acids. The V end lost 7 bases, the J end lost 6 bases, and 10 bases lay between the germline ends. The CDR3 coding sequence is TGTGCCAGCAAGGCAGGTCCTAATTCACCCCTCCACTTT. Protein: CASKAGPNSPLHF.

This clonotype has at least ten counts. The J gene is TRBJ1-2, the V gene TRBV20-1, with D possibly TRBD1 on 5 matching bases. Germline CDR1 is DFQATT and CDR2 is SNEGSKA (reference sequence). Trimming removed 5 bases at V and 7 bases at J, with 20 bases between. This CDR3 has 14 residues. CDR3 DNA: TGCAGTGCTGATCAGGGCTTGGGCGGAGTTGGCTACACCTTC. Amino acid sequence: CSADQGLGGVGYTF.

This clonotype appeared many times. The genes are TRBV5-6 and TRBJ2-7; D might be TRBD2 (5 bases). The CDR3 runs to 15 residues. CDR1 and CDR2 (germline): SGHDT, YYEEEE. Trimming pared 0 bases from V and 7 bases from J, leaving 17 bases between. The CDR3 protein is CASSLVSGRPEEQYF. The CDR3 coding sequence is TGTGCCAGCAGCTTGGTAAGCGGACGCCCAGAGGAGCAGTACTTC.

There are many counts of this clonotype. The rearrangement joins TRBV10-3 to TRBJ2-7; D ambiguous. Germline CDR1 is ENHRY and CDR2 is SYGVKD. CDR3 length: 15 amino acids. Trimming shortened V by 2 bases and J by 4 bases, and 15 bases separated the two germline ends. The DNA for the CDR3 is TGTGCCATCAGTGAGGCTGTGGCGGTAAGATACGAGCAGTACTTC. As protein: CAISEAVAVRYEQYF.

This clonotype was seen repeatedly, ten times or more. The genes are TRBV12-3 or TRBV12-4 and TRBJ1-2; no definite D call. The CDR3 contains 11 residues. V lost 5 bases and J 8 bases, leaving 9 bases between the germline ends. The CDR3 DNA follows: TGTGCCAGCAGTGTGGGAGTCGGCTACACCTTC. It encodes CASSVGVGYTF.

This clonotype was seen many times. This rearrangement joins TRBV4-1 to TRBJ2-7; no firm D call. The CDR3 loop spans 13 amino acids. Trimming removed 1 base at V and 6 bases at J, with 10 bases between. CDR1 is MGHRA, CDR2 YSYEKL, per germline. This CDR3 reads CASSQGAGGEQYF. The CDR3 DNA is TGCGCCAGCAGCCAAGGGGCCGGTGGCGAGCAGTACTTC.

In its sample, this clonotype was seen a few times. This chain links TRBV4-3 with TRBJ2-5; D may correspond to TRBD1 or TRBD2 (6 bases each). The CDR3 is made up of 16 amino acids. The V gene lost 0 bases and the J gene lost 2 bases, with 13 bases spanning the gap. Germline lookup yields CDR1 LGHNA and CDR2 YSLEER. CDR3 sequence reads: CASSQDRGGAQETQYF. In DNA form, the CDR3 reads TGCGCCAGCAGCCAAGACAGGGGCGGGGCACAAGAGACCCAGTACTTC.

The chain combines TRBV7-3 with TRBJ2-1; TRBD1 might be the D (6 bases). The CDR3 contains 16 residues. V lost 5 bases to trimming and J lost 2 bases, with 16 bases between them. The V gene's germline CDR1 is SGHTA and CDR2 FQGTGA. CDR3 in amino acids: CASSPRVQGAYNEQFF. Here the CDR3 DNA reads TGTGCCAGCAGCCCCCGTGTACAGGGAGCCTACAATGAGCAGTTCTTC.

This clonotype was observed at least ten times. The CDR3 region is CASSELSRESTDTQYF. The CDR3 nucleotides are TGTGCCAGCAGCGAGCTTAGCAGGGAGAGCACAGATACGCAGTATTTT. The chain couples TRBV7-2 to TRBJ2-3; the D call may be TRBD1 or TRBD2 (5 bases each). Germline-derived CDR1 and CDR2 are SGHTA and FQGNSA. The germline V and J ends were trimmed by 5 bases and 0 bases, with 15 bases remaining between them. This CDR3 is built from 16 residues.

This clonotype came up once. DNA for the CDR3: TGCAGTGTAGTAGGGAAGGTCAACACCGGGGAGCTGTTTTTT. Its translation: CSVVGKVNTGELFF. The V and J genes are TRBV20-1 and TRBJ2-2; D gene ambiguous. V lost 7 bases and J lost 2, with 14 bases in between. The CDR3 totals 14 residues. Germline loops: CDR1 DFQATT, CDR2 SNEGSKA (reference sequence).

The rearrangement links TRBV4-3 to TRBJ1-4; 7 nucleotides agree with TRBD1. The germline CDR1 and CDR2 sequences are LGHNA and YSLEER. CDR3 length: 16 amino acids. Trimming removed 4 bases from V and 8 bases from J; junction bases left unmatched: 13. In DNA, the CDR3 is TGCGCCAGCAGCCCGGGGACAGTGGGGGTGAGGGAAAAACTGTTTTTT. It encodes CASSPGTVGVREKLFF.

This clonotype has only one observation. The chain is built from TRBV18 and TRBJ2-1, with TRBD2 matching over 10 bases. V trimming: 0 bases; J trimming: 4 bases; junction bases outside the gene matches: 15. CDR1 and CDR2 from the germline V gene are KGHSH and LQKENI. The CDR3 loop spans 20 amino acids. Here the CDR3 DNA reads TGTGCCAGCTCACCACCAAAAATTTCTAGCGGGAGAGCCGAATACAATGAGCAGTTCTTC. Translated, it gives CASSPPKISSGRAEYNEQFF. Variable domain in full (rest from reference TRBV18 and TRBJ2-1): NAGVMQNPRHLVRRRGQEARLRCSPMKGHSHVYWYRQLPEEGLKFMVYLQKENIIDESGMPKERFSAEFPKEGPSILRIQQVVRGDSAAYFCASSPPKISSGRAEYNEQFFGPGTRLTVL.

At least ten counts were recorded for this clonotype. CDR3 region: CASRGLAGGAYNEQFF. Here the CDR3 DNA reads TGTGCCAGCAGAGGACTAGCGGGAGGGGCCTACAATGAGCAGTTCTTC. V usage is TRBV27 and J usage is TRBJ2-1; 15 positions match TRBD2. CDR1 is MNHEY and CDR2 is SMNVEV in the germline V gene (reference sequence). V was pared by 6 bases and J by 2 bases, with 2 bases of the junction left unmatched. This CDR3 comprises 16 residues.

This chain connects TRBV5-1 to TRBJ2-7, with D perhaps TRBD1 or TRBD2 (5 bases each). This CDR3 region has 13 residues. The germline V gene encodes CDR1 SGHRS and CDR2 YFSETQ. V was pared by 5 bases and J by 1 base, with 10 bases between. The CDR3 loop reads CASRSGLSYEQYF. Here the CDR3 DNA reads TGCGCCAGCAGATCGGGGCTTTCCTACGAGCAGTACTTC.

The rearrangement links TRBV12-3 or TRBV12-4 to TRBJ1-6, with 8 bases fitting TRBD1. The J segment lost 7 bases and the V segment lost 3 bases, leaving 2 bases of the junction unmatched. This CDR3 is built from 14 residues. The CDR3 spells CASSFTGGNSPLHF. The CDR3 DNA follows: TGTGCCAGCAGTTTTACAGGGGGGAATTCACCCCTCCACTTT.

Comment on this clonotype: A much larger clonotype is one base distant, so this may be a read error. The chain recombines TRBV1 with TRBJ2-5; whether TRBD2, the table's D call, matches the DNA was not checked. TRBV1 is marked as a pseudogene. The CDR3 has 12 residues. CDR3: CTSSAGGYGQYF. The CDR3, as DNA: TGTACCAGCAGTGCAGGAGGATATGGCCAGTACTTC.

This clonotype was detected a few times. The CDR3 sequence: CASTTRSDSGNTIYF. CDR3 nucleotide sequence: TGTGCCAGCACCACACGGAGCGACTCTGGAAACACCATATATTTT. V and J are TRBV7-9 and TRBJ1-3; D uncertain. The V gene lost 7 bases and the J gene lost 0 bases, with 13 bases spanning the gap. CDR3 length equals 15 residues. The germline V gene has CDR1 SEHNR and CDR2 FQNEAQ (reference sequence).

This clonotype came up many times. The genes are TRBV12-3 or TRBV12-4 and TRBJ2-1, with 9 bases matching TRBD2. V was pared by 1 base and J by 4 bases, with 2 bases of the junction left unmatched. The CDR3 spans 15 residues. The CDR3 loop is CASSLGTSEYNEQFF. The CDR3 DNA sequence: TGTGCCAGCAGTTTAGGGACTAGCGAGTACAATGAGCAGTTCTTC.

This clonotype was detected many times. The V gene is TRBV29-1, the J gene TRBJ2-1; D is perhaps TRBD1 (6 bases). V was cut by 6 bases and J by 7 bases, with 19 bases left in between. Germline CDR1 SQVTM, CDR2 ANQGSEA. This CDR3 comprises 14 residues. The CDR3 DNA reads TGCAGCGTGGGGGCGGGTGTAGGATCGAATGAGCAGTTCTTC. It specifies CSVGAGVGSNEQFF.

The chain links TRBV29-1 to TRBJ2-1; either TRBD1 or TRBD2 may fit D (5 bases each). Germline CDR1 is SQVTM and CDR2 is ANQGSEA. V lost 8 bases and J lost 3, with 17 bases in between. CDR3 size: 14 residues. This chain's CDR3 is CSSEGLGDYNEQFF. CDR3 in DNA: TGCAGCTCTGAGGGGCTAGGTGACTACAATGAGCAGTTCTTC.

There are many counts of this clonotype. The J gene is TRBJ2-1, the V gene TRBV5-1; the match to TRBD1 covers 12 bases. The CDR3 has 15 amino acids. J gave up 10 bases and V 4 bases, and 9 bases lay outside the gene matches. CDR1 SGHRS and CDR2 YFSETQ come from the germline V gene. In nucleotides, the CDR3 is TGCGCCAGCAGCCTCCGGGACAGGGGGCTGTGGGAGCAGTTCTTC. Protein product: CASSLRDRGLWEQFF.

This clonotype was detected only a few times. The chain joins TRBV12-3 or TRBV12-4 to TRBJ2-1; D is unresolved. V was shortened by 3 bases and J by 4 bases, with 16 bases between the two germline ends. The CDR3 extends over 16 amino acids. The CDR3 coding sequence is TGTGCCAGCAGTTTTGGTCGGGTGGGGAAATACAATGAGCAGTTCTTC. It codes for CASSFGRVGKYNEQFF.

The V call is TRBV12-3 or TRBV12-4, the J call TRBJ1-3, with no clear D. This CDR3 is 15 amino acids long. Trimming removed 6 bases at V and 0 bases at J, with 12 bases between. CDR3 bases: TGTGCCAGCAGCCCTCGTGAGCTCTCTGGAAACACCATATATTTT. Translated, it gives CASSPRELSGNTIYF.

This clonotype was detected ten times or more. V is TRBV7-2 and J is TRBJ2-2; TRBD1 matches at 8 bases. Per germline, CDR1 SGHTA and CDR2 FQGNSA. V gave up 3 bases and J gave up 4 bases; unmatched junction bases: 1. The CDR3 covers 14 residues. The CDR3 region has the DNA TGTGCCAGCAGCTTCAGGGGGCTCACCGGGGAGCTGTTTTTT. Protein sequence: CASSFRGLTGELFF.

This rearrangement joins TRBV9 to TRBJ2-3, with 10 bases aligning to TRBD1. From germline, CDR1 is SGDLS and CDR2 YYNGEE. The CDR3 loop spans 16 amino acids. V was clipped by 0 bases and J by 3 bases; unmatched bases: 4. CDR3 loop: CASSVVGTGVTDTQYF. The CDR3, as DNA: TGTGCCAGCAGCGTAGTTGGGACAGGGGTAACAGATACGCAGTATTTT. Filled out from reference TRBV9 and TRBJ2-3, the complete variable domain reads DSGVTQTPKHLITATGQRVTLRCSPRSGDLSVYWYQQSLDQGLQFLIQYYNGEERAKGNILERFSAQQFPDLHSELNLSSLELGDSALYFCASSVVGTGVTDTQYFGPGTRLTVL.

The CDR3 here is CSVALAVDTQYF. CDR3 DNA sequence: TGCAGCGTTGCTCTAGCGGTAGATACGCAGTATTTT. The genes are TRBV29-1 and TRBJ2-3; 7 nucleotides match TRBD2. V lost 4 bases and J lost 5; bases outside the gene matches: 3. The CDR3 totals 12 residues. Germline V gives CDR1 SQVTM, CDR2 ANQGSEA.

The chain employs TRBV7-2 and TRBJ2-1; D uncertain. Trimming took off 1 base at V and 0 bases at J, with 10 bases between the two ends. Per the germline V gene, CDR1 is SGHTA and CDR2 is FQGNSA. CDR3 length: 16 amino acids. The CDR3 loop reads CASSLDGVNSYNEQFF. For the CDR3, the DNA is TGTGCCAGCAGCTTAGATGGGGTTAACTCCTACAATGAGCAGTTCTTC.

The chain recombines TRBV20-1 with TRBJ1-2; 10 nucleotides agree with TRBD1. Unmatched junction bases numbered 8, after V lost 2 bases and J lost 8 bases. Germline values: CDR1 DFQATT, CDR2 SNEGSKA (reference sequence). The CDR3 consists of 14 residues. Written as DNA, the CDR3 is TGCAGTGCTAGACAAGGACAGGGGGTCAGCGGCTACACCTTC. The encoded protein is CSARQGQGVSGYTF.

This clonotype was seen a few times. The chain recombines TRBV24-1 with TRBJ2-1, with D uncertain. The V end was cut by 3 bases, the J end by 4 bases, with 9 bases between. Germline CDR1 and CDR2: KGHDR and SFDVKD. The CDR3 runs to 14 residues. DNA for the CDR3: TGTGCCACCAGTGATCCCCCCGAGTACAATGAGCAGTTCTTC. Protein: CATSDPPEYNEQFF.

This clonotype was seen only a few times. The chain has TRBV20-1 and TRBJ2-2, with D possibly being TRBD1 (5 bases). The CDR3 consists of 14 residues. The V end was cut by 5 bases, the J end by 6 bases, with 16 bases between. Germline CDR1 is DFQATT and CDR2 is SNEGSKA (reference sequence). The CDR3 region is CSALQLLGAGELFF. DNA of the CDR3: TGCAGTGCTCTACAGCTATTAGGGGCCGGGGAGCTGTTTTTT.

The chain couples TRBV6-5 to TRBJ1-5; a possible D gene is TRBD1 (6 bases). Between the trimmed V and J ends, which lost 4 bases and 4 bases, there was a span of 14 bases. CDR1 is MNHEY and CDR2 is SVGAGI in the germline V gene. The CDR3 sequence is 15 residues long. This CDR3 reads CASSSDGGSNQPQHF. In nucleotides, the CDR3 is TGTGCCAGCAGTTCGGACGGGGGCTCTAATCAGCCCCAGCATTTT.